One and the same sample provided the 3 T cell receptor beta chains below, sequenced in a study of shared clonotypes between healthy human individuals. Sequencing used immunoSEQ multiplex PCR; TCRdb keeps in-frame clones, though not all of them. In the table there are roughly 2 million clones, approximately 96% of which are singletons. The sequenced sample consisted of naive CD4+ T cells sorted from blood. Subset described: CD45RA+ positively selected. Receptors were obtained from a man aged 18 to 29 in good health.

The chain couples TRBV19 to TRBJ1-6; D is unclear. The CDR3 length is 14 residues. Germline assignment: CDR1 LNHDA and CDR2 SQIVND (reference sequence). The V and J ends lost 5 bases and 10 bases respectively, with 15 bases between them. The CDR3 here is CASSQVGPNSPLHF. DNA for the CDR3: TGTGCCAGTAGTCAGGTTGGGCCCAACTCACCCCTCCACTTT.

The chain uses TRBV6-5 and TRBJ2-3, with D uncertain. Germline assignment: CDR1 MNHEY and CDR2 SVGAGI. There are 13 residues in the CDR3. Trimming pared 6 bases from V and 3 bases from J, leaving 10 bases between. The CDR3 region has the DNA TGTGCCAGCAGCGTAGACCGGACAGATACGCAGTATTTT. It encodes CASSVDRTDTQYF.

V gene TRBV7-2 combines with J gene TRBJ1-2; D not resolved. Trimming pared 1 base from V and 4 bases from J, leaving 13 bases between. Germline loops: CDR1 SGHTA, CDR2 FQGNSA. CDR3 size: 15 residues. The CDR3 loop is CASSLVTLVGYGYTF. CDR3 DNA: TGTGCCAGCAGCTTAGTCACCCTGGTGGGCTATGGCTACACCTTC. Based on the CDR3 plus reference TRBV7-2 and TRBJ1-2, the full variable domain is GAGVSQSPSNKVTEKGKDVELRCDPISGHTALYWYRQSLGQGLEFLIYFQGNSAPDKSGLPSDRFSAERTGGSVSTLTIQRTQQEDSAVYLCASSLVTLVGYGYTFGSGTRLTVV.